Presented here are 13 T cell receptor beta chains from one specimen sequenced in a study of cytomegalovirus exposure and HLA in healthy donors. In the PCR, 60 Vbeta and 13 Jbeta primers were used. Only in-frame clones appear in the TCRdb table, and some are missing; sequencing was by immunoSEQ multiplex PCR. The sample yields under 200,000 clones, around 83% seen once. The sequencing sample was made of PBMCs. The receptors originated from a male donor in good health and CMV-seropositive.

This rearrangement joins TRBV7-2 to TRBJ2-7, with D tentatively TRBD1 (6 bases). The CDR3 runs 13 residues. Germline CDR1 and CDR2: SGHTA and FQGNSA. V was cut by 1 base and J by 6 bases, with 10 bases left in between. The CDR3 nucleotides read TGTGCCAGCAGCTTAGAGGGGGTGGGCGAGCAGTACTTC. Translating gives CASSLEGVGEQYF.

V gene TRBV5-6 combines with J gene TRBJ2-3, with D possibly matching TRBD2 (6 bases). From germline, CDR1 is SGHDT and CDR2 YYEEEE. V was shortened by 2 bases and J by 0 bases, with 13 bases between the two germline ends. The length of the CDR3 is 16 residues. The CDR3 bases are TGTGCCAGCAGCTTACGAACCGGGACTAGCACAGATACGCAGTATTTT. This encodes CASSLRTGTSTDTQYF.

The genes are TRBV19 and TRBJ2-5; 8 positions agree with TRBD2. CDR3 length: 15 amino acids. Germline V gene sequence: CDR1 LNHDA, CDR2 SQIVND (reference sequence). Trimming took 2 bases from V and 5 from J; bases not matched to a gene: 7. Here the CDR3 reads CASSIRSGMGETQYF. In DNA form, the CDR3 reads TGTGCCAGTAGTATACGTAGCGGGATGGGTGAGACCCAGTACTTC.

DNA of the CDR3: TGTGCCAGCAGCTCGCTCCGAGGCGGGAGATTCCACGAGCAGTACTTC. The encoded protein is CASSSLRGGRFHEQYF. V usage is TRBV11-2 and J usage is TRBJ2-5, with 7 positions matching TRBD2. The J call is doubtful: the DNA matches TRBJ2-7 better. This CDR3 has 16 residues. CDR1 and CDR2 (germline): SGHAT, FQNNGV.

CDR3 residues: CASSVASGGQVGTQYF. CDR3 DNA sequence: TGTGCCAGCAGCGTAGCTAGCGGGGGGCAGGTTGGAACGCAGTATTTT. The chain carries TRBV9 and TRBJ2-3; 11 bases fit TRBD2. J was trimmed by 9 bases and V by 0 bases; bases with no gene match: 9. The CDR3 is 16 amino acids. Germline V gene lookup returns CDR1 SGDLS and CDR2 YYNGEE.

This chain joins TRBV20-1 and TRBJ2-5; tentative D call: TRBD1 (6 bases). Trimming left V 6 bases short and J 11 bases short, with 13 bases between. Germline CDR1 is DFQATT and CDR2 is SNEGSKA (reference sequence). The CDR3 contains 10 residues. The CDR3 spells CSAYRQGQYF. The CDR3 DNA reads as TGCAGTGCGTATAGGCAGGGGCAGTACTTC.

The rearrangement links TRBV2 to TRBJ1-3, with unresolved D. The length of the CDR3 is 13 residues. V lost 6 bases, J lost 0 bases, and 6 bases lay in between. The V gene's germline CDR1 is SNHLY and CDR2 FYNNEI. CDR3 loop: CASSRDSGNTIYF. CDR3 DNA sequence: TGTGCCAGCAGCCGGGACTCTGGAAACACCATATATTTT. Filled out from reference TRBV2 and TRBJ1-3, the complete variable domain reads EPEVTQTPSHQVTQMGQEVILRCVPISNHLYFYWYRQILGQKVEFLVSFYNNEISEKSEIFDDQFSVERPDGSNFTLKIRSTKLEDSAMYFCASSRDSGNTIYFGEGSWLTVV.

Only a few counts were recorded for this clone. The rearrangement uses TRBV19 and TRBJ2-7; 9 bases line up with TRBD2. This CDR3 is 16 amino acids long. V was clipped by 5 bases and J by 2 bases; unmatched bases: 10. The germline gives CDR1 LNHDA, CDR2 SQIVND (reference sequence). The CDR3, as DNA: TGTGCCAGTAGTCGGCTAGCGGGGTTGGCTACCTACGAGCAGTACTTC. This codes for CASSRLAGLATYEQYF.

This clone has only one observation. The genes are TRBV6-5 and TRBJ1-2, with 7 bases fitting TRBD1. Germline assignment: CDR1 MNHEY and CDR2 SVGAGI. J lost 4 bases, V lost 5 bases, and 4 bases had no gene match. The CDR3 runs 13 residues. The CDR3 DNA is TGTGCCAGCAGTCGGGACAGCTTCTATGGCTACACCTTC. This translates into CASSRDSFYGYTF.

This chain links TRBV28 with TRBJ2-7, with 9 nucleotides matching TRBD2. Trimming cost V 2 bases and J 0 bases; bases outside gene matches: 11. The CDR3 is made up of 18 amino acids. Germline V gene lookup returns CDR1 MDHEN and CDR2 SYDVKM. The CDR3 loop reads CASSLVLVLAGLSYEQYF. The CDR3 DNA reads TGTGCCAGCAGTTTAGTCCTAGTACTAGCGGGTCTCTCCTACGAGCAGTACTTC.

This sequence joins TRBV19 and TRBJ2-7; possible D gene TRBD1, 6 bases. The CDR3 consists of 13 residues. Trimming cost V 6 bases and J 5 bases, with 14 bases left between them. CDR1 is LNHDA and CDR2 is SQIVND in the germline V gene (reference sequence). CDR3 in amino acids: CASSPRQANEQYF. Here the CDR3 DNA reads TGTGCCAGTAGCCCTCGACAGGCCAACGAGCAGTACTTC.

In DNA form, the CDR3 reads TGTGCCATCAGTGAGTCGGGGGGTAGCAATCAGCCCCAGCATTTT. Translation: CAISESGGSNQPQHF. The chain employs TRBV10-3 and TRBJ1-5; tentative D call: TRBD1 (5 bases). Trimming removed 0 bases from V and 0 bases from J, with 6 bases in between. In germline, CDR1 is ENHRY, CDR2 SYGVKD. This CDR3 has 15 amino acids.

V and J are TRBV5-6 and TRBJ2-7; 7 nucleotides line up with TRBD1. This CDR3 comprises 15 residues. CDR1 is SGHDT and CDR2 is YYEEEE in the germline V gene. The trim removed 2 bases at V and 1 base at J, leaving 6 bases unmatched. In DNA, the CDR3 is TGTGCCAGCAGCTTTGCCGGGACAGCTTCCTACGAGCAGTACTTC. As protein: CASSFAGTASYEQYF.